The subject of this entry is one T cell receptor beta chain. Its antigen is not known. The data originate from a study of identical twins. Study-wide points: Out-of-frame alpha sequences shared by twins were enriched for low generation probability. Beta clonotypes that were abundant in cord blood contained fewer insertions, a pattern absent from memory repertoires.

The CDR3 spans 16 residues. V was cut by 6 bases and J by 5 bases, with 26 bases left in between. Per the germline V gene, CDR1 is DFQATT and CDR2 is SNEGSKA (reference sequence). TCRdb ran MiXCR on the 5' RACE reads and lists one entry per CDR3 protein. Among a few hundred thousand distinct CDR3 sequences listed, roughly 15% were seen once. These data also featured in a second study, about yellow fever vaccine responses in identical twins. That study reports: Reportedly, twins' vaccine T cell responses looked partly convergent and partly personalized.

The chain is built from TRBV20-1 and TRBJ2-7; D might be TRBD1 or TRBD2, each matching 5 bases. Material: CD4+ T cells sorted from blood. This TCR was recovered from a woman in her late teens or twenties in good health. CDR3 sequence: CSATSPSGTGIDEQYF. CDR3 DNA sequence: TGCAGTGCCACGTCACCTTCCGGGACCGGGATCGACGAGCAGTACTTC.